These T cell receptor beta chains were read from a single sample in a study of cytomegalovirus exposure and HLA in healthy donors. Profiling relied on immunoSEQ multiplex PCR, and the TCRdb table lists in-frame clones only, not all of them. The data contain approximately 140,000 clones, 82% of them singletons. Sequenced material: PBMCs. These receptors came from a man between 18 and 35 years old in good health and CMV-seropositive. CDR3s include the opening cysteine and the closing phenylalanine or tryptophan. The D gene is left open where the match is weak. Rows give clone size only sometimes, using once, few, many, or a class for an expanded clone.

v_gene	j_gene	d_gene	abundance	CDR3nt	CDR3aa
TRBV23-1	TRBJ2-7	TRBD1	.	TGCGCCAGCAGCCCGGGACAGGGACCCCCTCGGCTCGAGCAGTACTTC	CASSPGQGPPRLEQYF
TRBV9	TRBJ2-3	.	.	TGTGCCAGCAGCCCCACAGGAGATACGCAGTATTTT	CASSPTGDTQYF
TRBV4-1	TRBJ2-1	.	.	TGCGCCAGCAGCACTATCGGGATGCGCGGCGATGAGCAGTTCTTC	CASSTIGMRGDEQFF
TRBV19	TRBJ2-1	.	.	TGTGCCAGTAGTTCTCTTAGGGGCCTGCAGTTCTTC	CASSSLRGLQFF
TRBV5-4	TRBJ2-1	.	.	TGTGCCAGCAGCTTGGACGGGAGTCTCAATGAGCAGTTCTTC	CASSLDGSLNEQFF
TRBV7-3	TRBJ2-2	TRBD2	once	TGTGCCAGCAGCTTAAGTGGACTAGCGGGGGAGCTGTTTTTT	CASSLSGLAGELFF
TRBV7-7	TRBJ2-1	.	once	TGTGCTAGCAGCATCCCGCCACAGGTTCATGAGCAGTTCTTC	CASSIPPQVHEQFF
TRBV6-1	TRBJ2-7	.	.	TGTGCCAGCAGTGGGGGGGGCCTTGCCTACGAGCAGTACTTC	CASSGGGLAYEQYF
TRBV25-1	TRBJ2-1	TRBD1	.	TGTGCCAGCACAGGCGGGACAGGGGGCGAAGGGTTCTTC	CASTGGTGGEGFF
TRBV5-4	TRBJ2-7	TRBD2	.	TGTGCCAGCAGCCTCTTTGGCGGGAGGTCCTACGAGCAGTACTTC	CASSLFGGRSYEQYF
TRBV28	TRBJ2-2	TRBD2	.	TGTGCCAGCACCGCGGCGGGGGGGAACACCGGGGAGCTGTTTTTT	CASTAAGGNTGELFF
TRBV7-8	TRBJ2-3	.	few	TGTGCCAGCAGCCCCCGTGAGGGAACAGATACGCAGTATTTT	CASSPREGTDTQYF
TRBV4-2	TRBJ1-5	.	.	TGTGCCAGCAGCCTCCCTTTCAGTGGGCAGGGCAATCAGCCCCAGCATTTT	CASSLPFSGQGNQPQHF
TRBV7-9	TRBJ2-5	.	.	TGTGCCAGCAGCCCTCGACTAGGCTTTGACCAAGAGACCCAGTACTTC	CASSPRLGFDQETQYF
TRBV28	TRBJ2-6	.	.	TGTGCCAGCAGTTTACACGGTTCTGGGGCCAACGTCCTGACTTTC	CASSLHGSGANVLTF
TRBV11-3	TRBJ2-1	TRBD1	.	TGTGCCAGCAGCTCCTCGGGACAGGGGGCAGGAGATCCCTTCAATGAGCAGTTCTTC	CASSSSGQGAGDPFNEQFF
TRBV28	TRBJ2-5	.	.	TGTGCCAGCAGTCCGCCCTCTTCAGGACAAGAGACCCAGTACTTC	CASSPPSSGQETQYF
TRBV11-1	TRBJ2-7	.	.	TGTGCCAGCAGCCCCCCAGGGTTGCCCTACGAGCAGTACTTC	CASSPPGLPYEQYF
TRBV27	TRBJ2-5	TRBD2	.	TGTGCCAGCAGGGGGGGGAGGGAGACCCAGTACTTC	CASRGGRETQYF
TRBV6-1	TRBJ1-1	.	.	TGTGCCAGCAGTGATCGGGGTTCGAACACTGAAGCTTTCTTT	CASSDRGSNTEAFF
TRBV5-4	TRBJ2-3	TRBD1	.	TGTGCCAGCAGCCGACAGGGTTTTGTAGGGACAGATACGCAGTATTTT	CASSRQGFVGTDTQYF
TRBV7-9	TRBJ2-2	.	once	TGTGCCAGCAGCCCGGACAGCGGGGAGCTGTTTTTT	CASSPDSGELFF
TRBV25-1	TRBJ2-7	TRBD1	.	TGTGCCAGCAGTTGGGACAGGTCCTACGAGCAGTACTTC	CASSWDRSYEQYF
TRBV7-8	TRBJ1-5	.	few	TGTGCCAGCAGCCCAGGCGGGGATCAGCCCCAGCATTTT	CASSPGGDQPQHF
TRBV7-9	TRBJ1-4	.	once	TGTGCCAGCAACAAAGGGGCGGTGGTTAATGAAAAACTGTTTTTT	CASNKGAVVNEKLFF
TRBV6-5	TRBJ1-1	.	.	TGTGCCAGCAGAGCCTCGACAGAGAACACTGAAGCTTTCTTT	CASRASTENTEAFF
TRBV4-1	TRBJ2-7	.	.	TGCGCCAGCAGCCAAGACCGGGACTTCTTCTACGAGCAGTACTTC	CASSQDRDFFYEQYF
TRBV27	TRBJ2-7	.	.	TGTGCCAGCAGTTTAGGGCTTCGATCAGAGCAGTACTTC	CASSLGLRSEQYF
TRBV5-1	TRBJ2-1	TRBD2	.	TGCGCCAGCAGCTTAAGACTAGCGGGAGGTGTAAATGAGCAGTTCTTC	CASSLRLAGGVNEQFF
TRBV5-1	TRBJ2-7	TRBD1	.	TGCGCCAGCAGCGCATCCGGGACAGCATACGAGCAGTACTTC	CASSASGTAYEQYF
TRBV6-5	TRBJ2-3	.	.	TGTGCCAGCAGCGTCGTAGGGGGAAGAGCAGATACGCAGTATTTT	CASSVVGGRADTQYF
TRBV5-1	TRBJ2-2	TRBD1	.	TGCGCCAGCAGCCAGGACAGGGGAGCCTTCACCGGGGAGCTGTTTTTT	CASSQDRGAFTGELFF
TRBV28	TRBJ2-3	.	once	TGTGCCAGCAGTCCCCATCCCACAGATACGCAGTATTTT	CASSPHPTDTQYF
TRBV28	TRBJ2-3	TRBD2	.	TGTGCCAGCAGCCTGACTAGCGGGAGAGGAGATACGCAGTATTTT	CASSLTSGRGDTQYF
TRBV28	TRBJ2-3	.	.	TGTGCCAGCAGTTACTTGACAGGAACCACAGATACGCAGTATTTT	CASSYLTGTTDTQYF
TRBV19	TRBJ1-3	.	once	TGTGCCAGTAGTATAGCGGGAAGCTCTGGAAACACCATATATTTT	CASSIAGSSGNTIYF
TRBV7-9	TRBJ2-7	.	.	TGTGCCAGCAGCTTAGTTCCCGGCTCCTACGAGCAGTACTTC	CASSLVPGSYEQYF
TRBV27	TRBJ2-1	.	.	TGTGCCAGCAGTTCCCTCAATGAGCAGTTCTTC	CASSSLNEQFF
TRBV5-8	TRBJ1-2	.	few	TGTGCCAGCAGCCCCTACGACAGCCCCTATGGCTACACCTTC	CASSPYDSPYGYTF
TRBV29-1	TRBJ1-2	.	.	TGCAGCGTTGATCTACAGAGCAGCTATGGCTACACCTTC	CSVDLQSSYGYTF
TRBV2	TRBJ1-5	.	.	TGTGCCAGCAGTGACGCCGGTCTCCAGCATTTT	CASSDAGLQHF
TRBV9	TRBJ2-2	.	.	TGTGCCAGCAGCACCCCATCGAGCACCGGGGAGCTGTTTTTT	CASSTPSSTGELFF
TRBV25-1	TRBJ1-2	.	.	TGTGCCAGCAGTGAACCCCGACAGAGTGGCTACACCTTC	CASSEPRQSGYTF
TRBV11-2	TRBJ2-3	.	few	TGTGCCAGCAGCTTAGTTATGGCGCGGAGGTCTGATACGCAGTATTTT	CASSLVMARRSDTQYF
TRBV28	TRBJ1-6	.	.	TGTGCCAGCAGTTCCACGGGGACACCCCTCCACTTT	CASSSTGTPLHF
TRBV19	TRBJ1-1	.	few	TGTGCCAGTAGTAAGGCGGGGCAGTGGGCTGAAGCTTTCTTT	CASSKAGQWAEAFF